What follows describes a single T cell receptor (beta chain). Data came from immunoSEQ multiplex PCR; TCRdb stores just in-frame clones and leaves some out. The sample gives 91,000 or so clones, 95% of which show up once; just over 0.2% is in the top ten. The entry originates in a study of technical replicates of blood from several donors. CDR1 and CDR2 (germline): SGHTA, FQGTGA. J gave up 7 bases and V 5 bases, and 21 bases lay outside the gene matches. The CDR3 is made up of 19 amino acids. The J gene is TRBJ2-1, the V gene TRBV7-3; TRBD2 agrees at 9 bases. The sequenced sample consisted of T cells isolated from PBMCs. The receptor was isolated from a human donor in good health. Written as DNA, the CDR3 is TGTGCCAGCAGCCCTCAGACCCTATTAGCGGGGGCCCTTAGTAATGAGCAGTTCTTC. Its protein is CASSPQTLLAGALSNEQFF. Full variable domain (remainder filled in from reference TRBV7-3 and TRBJ2-1): GAGVSQTPSNKVTEKGKYVELRCDPISGHTALYWYRQSLGQGPEFLIYFQGTGAADDSGLPNDRFFAVRPEGSVSTLKIQRTERGDSAVYLCASSPQTLLAGALSNEQFFGPGTRLTVL.